This passage covers 31 T cell receptor beta chains from one sample sequenced in a study of blood T cell repertoires in COVID-19. The protocol was immunoSEQ multiplex PCR, while the TCRdb copy is restricted to in-frame clones and leaves out a portion. The sample comprises roughly 230,000 clones, approximately 84% of which are singletons, and approximately 4.8% rests with the top ten. The specimen sequenced was peripheral blood. The source is a man aged 50-59 years with active or convalescent COVID-19.

A note on this clone: The junction shows a germline mismatch at one end, possibly a read error. The chain carries TRBV3-1 (or the pseudogene TRBV3-2) and TRBJ2-1; 8 nucleotides agree with TRBD2. This CDR3 comprises 20 residues. The germline V gene has CDR1 LGHDT and CDR2 YNNKEL (reference sequence). The CDR3 region is CAPRPGGRGAGGGSYNEQFF. The DNA of the CDR3 is TGCGCCCCCCGCCCCGGGGGGCGCGGCGCGGGGGGAGGATCCTACAATGAGCAGTTCTTC.

V gene TRBV11-2 combines with J gene TRBJ2-7; D is perhaps TRBD2 (6 bases). CDR1 SGHAT and CDR2 FQNNGV come from the germline V gene. The V end was cut by 5 bases, the J end by 3 bases, with 14 bases between. This CDR3 contains 14 residues. The CDR3 region has the DNA TGTGCCAGCAGCCGGGGCGGGGTCGGCTACGAGCAGTACTTC. This sequence encodes CASSRGGVGYEQYF.

This clone was seen a handful of times. The chain combines TRBV6-6 with TRBJ2-1, with D perhaps TRBD2 (5 bases). V was pared by 6 bases and J by 5 bases, with 17 bases between. This CDR3 spans 15 amino acids. Germline V gene lookup returns CDR1 MNHNY and CDR2 SVGAGI (reference sequence). Written as DNA, the CDR3 is TGTGCCAGCAGCCGACAACTAGTCACGGACAATGAGCAGTTCTTC. Its translation is CASSRQLVTDNEQFF.

The chain carries TRBV5-6 and TRBJ2-1, with D uncertain. This CDR3 has 13 amino acids. V was shortened by 2 bases and J by 7 bases, with 10 bases between the two germline ends. Germline V gene data show CDR1 as SGHDT and CDR2 as YYEEEE. In DNA, the CDR3 is TGTGCCAGCAGCTTAAACATCCGAAATGAGCAGTTCTTC. This codes for CASSLNIRNEQFF.

With regard to this clone: One junction end disagrees with the germline gene, perhaps due to a read error. This chain joins TRBV7-8 and TRBJ2-7; possibly TRBD1 for D (7 bases). The germline CDR1 and CDR2 sequences are SGHVS and FQNEAQ. The CDR3 sequence is 15 residues long. The CDR3 coding sequence is TGTGCCAGCAGCATAGCGGCACAGGGGATGTACGAGCAGTACTTC. Its translation is CASSIAAQGMYEQYF.

J is TRBJ2-5 and V is TRBV27; 9 nucleotides match TRBD2. Germline assignment: CDR1 MNHEY and CDR2 SMNVEV (reference sequence). The CDR3 spans 16 residues. The J segment lost 3 bases and the V segment lost 4 bases, leaving 9 bases of the junction unmatched. The CDR3 here is CASSSVAGVLKETQYF. In DNA form, the CDR3 reads TGTGCCAGCAGTTCCGTAGCGGGGGTATTGAAAGAGACCCAGTACTTC.

The chain has TRBV2 and TRBJ1-5; a possible D gene is TRBD1 (6 bases). This CDR3 is built from 12 residues. Germline assignment: CDR1 SNHLY and CDR2 FYNNEI. V shed 1 base and J shed 15 bases, with 13 bases lying between them. The CDR3 region is CASSEGGLERHF. In DNA, the CDR3 is TGTGCCAGCAGTGAAGGGGGGCTGGAGCGGCATTTT.

This sequence joins TRBV18 and TRBJ1-6, with TRBD1 matching 11 bases. Germline trimming cut 0 bases from V and 6 bases from J; bases unmatched to any gene: 1. Per the germline V gene, CDR1 is KGHSH and CDR2 is LQKENI. The CDR3 is 16 residues long. CDR3 DNA: TGTGCCAGCTCACCACCGGGGACAGGGGGTAATTCACCCCTCCACTTT. This sequence encodes CASSPPGTGGNSPLHF.

The chain combines TRBV30 with TRBJ2-7; TRBD1 aligns across 7 bases. V lost 5 bases, J lost 2 bases, and 3 bases stayed unmatched. There are 12 residues in the CDR3. Germline CDR1 reads GTSNPN; CDR2 reads SVGIG (reference sequence). The CDR3 loop is CAWGTETYEQYF. In DNA form, the CDR3 reads TGTGCCTGGGGGACAGAGACCTACGAGCAGTACTTC. The full variable domain, its missing parts supplied by reference TRBV30 and TRBJ2-7, is SQTIHQWPATLVQPVGSPLSLECTVEGTSNPNLYWYRQAAGRGLQLLFYSVGIGQISSEVPQNLSASRPQDRQFILSSKKLLLSDSGFYLCAWGTETYEQYFGPGTRLTVT.

The chain uses TRBV5-1 and TRBJ2-5; 9 nucleotides align to TRBD2. The trim removed 7 bases at V and 5 bases at J, leaving 15 bases unmatched. CDR1 SGHRS and CDR2 YFSETQ come from the germline V gene. The CDR3 is made up of 16 amino acids. The CDR3 reads CASAVDSGGYGETQYF. DNA of the CDR3: TGCGCCAGCGCGGTGGATAGCGGGGGCTACGGGGAGACCCAGTACTTC.

The J gene is TRBJ2-7, the V gene TRBV7-2; TRBD2 matches 7 bases. V was clipped by 4 bases and J by 2 bases; unmatched bases: 2. This CDR3 spans 13 amino acids. Germline CDR1 and CDR2: SGHTA and FQGNSA. CDR3 amino acids: CASSSGTTYEQYF. The CDR3 DNA sequence: TGTGCCAGCAGCTCCGGGACTACCTACGAGCAGTACTTC.

This rearrangement joins TRBV5-1 to TRBJ2-1; 7 bases fit TRBD1. Germline V lookup: CDR1 SGHRS, CDR2 YFSETQ. V was pared by 4 bases and J by 7 bases, with 8 bases of the junction left unmatched. The CDR3 is 14 residues long. For the CDR3, the DNA is TGCGCCAGCAGCCCAGGACAGGTTCAAAATGAGCAGTTCTTC. Its translation: CASSPGQVQNEQFF.

V usage is TRBV11-2 and J usage is TRBJ1-1; 10 bases match TRBD1. V dropped 5 bases and J dropped 5; count of bases not matched to a gene: 8. Germline CDR1 is SGHAT and CDR2 is FQNNGV. The CDR3 loop spans 15 amino acids. This CDR3 is CASSLQTGGQTEAFF. DNA for the CDR3: TGTGCCAGCAGCCTTCAGACAGGGGGCCAGACTGAAGCTTTCTTT.

The rearrangement links TRBV5-4 to TRBJ1-4; TRBD1 agrees at 11 bases. The CDR3 extends over 14 amino acids. Germline trimming cut 4 bases from V and 7 bases from J; bases unmatched to any gene: 3. Looked up from germline, CDR1 is SGHNT and CDR2 is YYREEE (reference sequence). In nucleotides, the CDR3 is TGTGCCAGCAGCCCGGACAGGGGGCCTGAAAAACTGTTTTTT. Its protein product is CASSPDRGPEKLFF.

This clone was seen more than once but under ten times. CDR3 region: CASSPRTSGQETQYF. In DNA form, the CDR3 reads TGTGCCAGCAGCCCCCGGACTAGCGGGCAAGAGACCCAGTACTTC. The gene calls are TRBV3-1 (or the pseudogene TRBV3-2) and TRBJ2-5; TRBD2 matches at 11 bases. Germline V CDR1 and CDR2: LGHDT, YNNKEL (reference sequence). CDR3 size: 15 residues. V lost 4 bases, J lost 2 bases, and 3 bases stayed unmatched.

This chain joins TRBV19 and TRBJ1-2; 9 bases line up with TRBD1. The length of the CDR3 is 12 residues. The V gene's germline CDR1 is LNHDA and CDR2 SQIVND (reference sequence). Germline trimming cut 10 bases from V and 7 bases from J; bases unmatched to any gene: 7. Written as DNA, the CDR3 is TGTGCCACTTGGACAGGGGTCGGTGGCTACACCTTC. Its protein product is CATWTGVGGYTF.

The rearrangement uses TRBV5-4 and TRBJ1-4; 7 bases are a match to TRBD1. Germline V CDR1 and CDR2: SGHNT, YYREEE (reference sequence). V shed 4 bases and J 3 bases; nucleotides not matched to a gene: 6. The CDR3 runs to 15 residues. CDR3 nucleotides: TGTGCCAGCAGCCTCAGGGGGAGAGCTAATGAAAAACTGTTTTTT. The encoded protein is CASSLRGRANEKLFF.

This clone showed up just once. The rearrangement uses TRBV7-2 and TRBJ2-5, with a tentative D call TRBD2 (6 bases). Trimming took 4 bases from V and 4 from J, leaving 16 bases between them. Germline CDR1 and CDR2: SGHTA and FQGNSA. This CDR3 is 15 amino acids long. CDR3 protein: CASSSGGTERETQYF. The CDR3 DNA reads as TGTGCCAGCAGCTCCGGCGGGACGGAGAGAGAGACCCAGTACTTC.

V is TRBV24-1 and J is TRBJ2-1; 9 bases map to TRBD1. The junction had 8 bases not matched to a gene; V was cut back by 7 bases and J by 5 bases. This CDR3 contains 15 residues. The germline CDR1 and CDR2 sequences are KGHDR and SFDVKD. The CDR3 DNA follows: TGTGCCACCAGCCAACACCGGGACAGGGACAATGAGCAGTTCTTC. Translated: CATSQHRDRDNEQFF.

J is TRBJ1-1 and V is TRBV6-5; a weak D match, TRBD1 (6 bases). The CDR3 is 13 residues long. V was cut by 6 bases and J by 3 bases, with 11 bases left in between. Germline assignment: CDR1 MNHEY and CDR2 SVGAGI. Here the CDR3 DNA reads TGTGCCAGCAGGAACAGGGTCTACACTGAAGCTTTCTTT. Translated, it gives CASRNRVYTEAFF.

A single count supports this clone. The V gene is TRBV2, the J gene TRBJ1-5, with a tentative D call TRBD1 (5 bases). Deletions cut 4 bases from V and 4 bases from J, with 14 bases between. From germline, CDR1 is SNHLY and CDR2 FYNNEI. CDR3 length: 15 residues. The DNA of the CDR3 is TGTGCCAGCAGTGGCGGGGGGATAAGGAATCAGCCCCAGCATTTT. Its protein is CASSGGGIRNQPQHF.

This chain uses TRBV9 with TRBJ1-2; 7 bases are a match to TRBD1. The CDR3 runs to 12 residues. The germline V gene encodes CDR1 SGDLS and CDR2 YYNGEE. The trim removed 7 bases at V and 6 bases at J, leaving 6 bases unmatched. The CDR3 nucleotides are TGTGCCAGCCTCGACAGGGTTCATGGCTACACCTTC. It translates to CASLDRVHGYTF.

The chain combines TRBV7-9 with TRBJ2-2; 10 nucleotides agree with TRBD1. Germline values: CDR1 SEHNR, CDR2 FQNEAQ (reference sequence). The CDR3 spans 16 residues. The ends lost 4 bases at V and 3 bases at J; junction bases unmatched: 5. CDR3 sequence (DNA): TGTGCCAGCAGCTCCCGGGACAGGGGTTACACCGGGGAGCTGTTTTTT. This sequence encodes CASSSRDRGYTGELFF. The entire variable domain, with the rest obtained from reference TRBV7-9 and TRBJ2-2, is as follows: DTGVSQNPRHKITKRGQNVTFRCDPISEHNRLYWYRQTLGQGPEFLTYFQNEAQLEKSRLLSDRFSAERPKGSFSTLEIQRTEQGDSAMYLCASSSRDRGYTGELFFGEGSRLTVL.

This clone was seen a few times. The chain couples TRBV2 to TRBJ1-1; TRBD1 aligns across 9 bases. This CDR3 contains 15 residues. CDR1 SNHLY and CDR2 FYNNEI come from the germline V gene. Germline trimming cut 6 bases from V and 5 bases from J; bases unmatched to any gene: 10. CDR3 sequence (DNA): TGTGCCAGCAGCGCTCCCGGACAGGGGAAAACTGAAGCTTTCTTT. Protein sequence: CASSAPGQGKTEAFF.

The rearrangement uses TRBV5-5 and TRBJ1-2; 8 bases fit TRBD1. There are 16 residues in the CDR3. With 0 bases clipped from V and 6 bases from J, the junction kept 10 bases outside the gene matches. Germline loops: CDR1 SGHKS, CDR2 YYEKEE (reference sequence). The CDR3 loop reads CASSLVMPGGGHGYTF. DNA of the CDR3: TGTGCCAGCAGCTTGGTAATGCCAGGGGGCGGGCATGGCTACACCTTC.

The chain has TRBV2 and TRBJ1-1, with TRBD1 identical over 7 bases. The ends lost 7 bases at V and 0 bases at J; junction bases unmatched: 14. The CDR3 is 17 amino acids. Per germline, CDR1 SNHLY and CDR2 FYNNEI. This chain's CDR3 is CASTRRGTETMNTEAFF. CDR3 nucleotides: TGTGCCAGCACCCGGAGGGGGACAGAGACTATGAACACTGAAGCTTTCTTT.

The chain uses TRBV19 and TRBJ1-5, with 10 bases matching TRBD1. After removal of 6 bases from V and 6 bases from J, the junction contained 8 bases not matched to a gene. The CDR3 runs 15 residues. From germline, CDR1 is LNHDA and CDR2 SQIVND (reference sequence). In DNA form, the CDR3 reads TGTGCCAGTAGCCCCGGGACAGGGGATGGTCAGCCCCAGCATTTT. Translated, it gives CASSPGTGDGQPQHF.

The J gene is TRBJ1-5, the V gene TRBV6-5, with TRBD1 identical over 8 bases. Trimming took 6 bases from V and 6 from J; bases not matched to a gene: 10. Germline loops: CDR1 MNHEY, CDR2 SVGAGI. CDR3 length: 15 amino acids. CDR3 coding DNA: TGTGCCAGCAGCCTCAGGACAGGGCAGGGTCAGCCCCAGCATTTT. Protein sequence: CASSLRTGQGQPQHF.

CDR3 sequence: CASSLVSRQLNTEAFF. CDR3 DNA sequence: TGTGCCAGCAGCTTGGTTTCAAGACAATTGAACACTGAAGCTTTCTTT. The genes are TRBV5-6 and TRBJ1-1; D is ambiguous. V gave up 0 bases and J gave up 0 bases, with 12 bases separating them. The CDR3 runs to 16 residues. Germline V gives CDR1 SGHDT, CDR2 YYEEEE.

The rearrangement links TRBV28 to TRBJ2-2; the D gene is possibly TRBD1 (7 bases). The CDR3 sequence is 16 residues long. V was cut by 7 bases and J by 3 bases, with 18 bases left in between. Germline values: CDR1 MDHEN, CDR2 SYDVKM. In DNA form, the CDR3 reads TGTGCCAGCACCCTCTTGCGGGACAGCTACACCGGGGAGCTGTTTTTT. This sequence encodes CASTLLRDSYTGELFF.

The chain couples TRBV4-3 to TRBJ1-2; the D is unclear. Trimming removed 1 base at V and 6 bases at J, with 12 bases between. Germline V gives CDR1 LGHNA, CDR2 YSLEER. This CDR3 region has 14 residues. The CDR3 region has the DNA TGCGCCAGCAGCCAAGCCGGATGGGCTGATGGCTACACCTTC. The encoded protein is CASSQAGWADGYTF.